The 30 T cell receptor beta chains in this list originate from one sample, sequenced in a study of spatial heterogeneity in lung cancer (dated by TCRdb to between 2018 and 2020). Beyond this particular receptor, the publication reports: The tumor nonsynonymous mutation count correlated with the number of expanded alpha and beta TCRs within the tumor.

Interpreted using the paper, the time point label stands for: sample taken at primary tumor resection. The antigens these receptors bind are not known. The library came from 5' RACE. The listed sequencing device is NextSeq 500. TCRdb handled the public reads itself, with Q25 trimming in fastp and clone calling in MiXCR, and kept productive beta chains. CDR3 protein sequences are deduplicated, and each keeps its most common genes and DNA. This sample is represented by about 13,000 distinct CDR3 sequences; roughly 5.6% of them were singletons. Of the sample, 11% is held by the ten largest clones. Sequenced here: lung tumor tissue, sampled at surgery. These receptors were taken from a female donor with early-stage non-small cell lung cancer.

This clonotype was seen a handful of times. This beta chain is an off-target read within a library intended for alpha chains, so its frequency means little. The chain uses TRBV18 and TRBJ1-1; tentative D call: TRBD1 (6 bases). The CDR3 sequence is 14 residues long. The V and J ends lost 2 bases and 1 base respectively, with 8 bases between them. The V gene's germline CDR1 is KGHSH and CDR2 LQKENI. The CDR3 protein is CASSPLGQNTEAFF. The DNA of the CDR3 is TGTGCCAGCTCACCATTGGGACAGAACACTGAAGCTTTCTTT. Drawing the rest from reference TRBV18 and TRBJ1-1, the complete variable domain is NAGVMQNPRHLVRRRGQEARLRCSPMKGHSHVYWYRQLPEEGLKFMVYLQKENIIDESGMPKERFSAEFPKEGPSILRIQQVVRGDSAAYFCASSPLGQNTEAFFGQGTRLTVV.

This clonotype has a count of ten or more. This beta chain is an unintended read in a library built for alpha chains; its size means little. V usage is TRBV20-1 and J usage is TRBJ2-1; D may be TRBD1 (6 bases). This CDR3 spans 13 amino acids. Per germline, CDR1 DFQATT and CDR2 SNEGSKA (reference sequence). Trimming took 1 base from V and 3 from J, leaving 7 bases between them. For the CDR3, the DNA is TGCAGTGCTAGAGTCAGGGGCTACAATGAGCAGTTCTTC. Protein sequence: CSARVRGYNEQFF.

At least ten counts were recorded for this clonotype. With the library built for alpha chains, this beta chain is off target and its frequency is not meaningful. The chain uses TRBV5-1 and TRBJ2-2, with no clear D. Germline V gene sequence: CDR1 SGHRS, CDR2 YFSETQ. The CDR3 length is 14 residues. The V end lost 0 bases, the J end lost 1 base, and 4 bases lay between the germline ends. In nucleotides, the CDR3 is TGCGCCAGCAGCTTGGGGCAGAACACCGGGGAGCTGTTTTTT. It codes for CASSLGQNTGELFF.

This clonotype was counted ten times or more. Within a library made for alpha chains, this beta chain is off target, and its count is uninformative. The chain uses TRBV5-5 and TRBJ2-1; perhaps TRBD1 as D (6 bases). CDR3 length: 15 residues. The V end lost 5 bases, the J end lost 9 bases, and 21 bases lay between the germline ends. Germline V gene data show CDR1 as SGHKS and CDR2 as YYEKEE (reference sequence). The CDR3 loop reads CASSHDRLRRGEQFF. As DNA, the CDR3 is TGTGCCAGCAGTCACGACAGGCTACGTCGCGGTGAGCAGTTCTTC.

In its sample, this clonotype ranks as medium-sized. The library was prepared for alpha chains; this beta chain is a stray read, so its frequency means little. The V gene is TRBV12-3 or TRBV12-4, the J gene TRBJ2-1, with TRBD2 matching over 7 bases. The CDR3 is made up of 12 amino acids. The junction had 3 bases not matched to a gene; V was cut back by 10 bases and J by 3 bases. This CDR3 is CATGGGYNEQFF. The CDR3 DNA reads as TGTGCCACTGGGGGGGGCTACAATGAGCAGTTCTTC.

Many counts were recorded for this clonotype. A library made for alpha chains picked up this beta chain off target, so its size means little. V gene TRBV6-5 combines with J gene TRBJ2-1, with a possible D match to TRBD2 (5 bases). Germline CDR1 MNHEY, CDR2 SVGAGI. The CDR3 loop spans 15 amino acids. Trimming removed 2 bases from V and 4 bases from J, with 12 bases in between. CDR3 sequence (DNA): TGTGCCAGCAGTTACCGGCCTACTAGTTACAATGAGCAGTTCTTC. It encodes CASSYRPTSYNEQFF.

A word on this clonotype: Since it is a stray read in a library aimed at alpha chains, this beta chain has a size that is not meaningful. The rearrangement joins TRBV10-3 to TRBJ1-1, with D tentatively TRBD1 (6 bases). Trimming took off 8 bases at V and 7 bases at J, with 20 bases between the two ends. The CDR3 consists of 14 residues. In germline, CDR1 is ENHRY, CDR2 SYGVKD. The chain's CDR3 is CAISNLMGGLEAFF. The DNA of the CDR3 is TGTGCCATCTCCAATCTAATGGGGGGCCTTGAAGCTTTCTTT.

This clonotype has ten or more counts. For a library built for alpha chains, this beta chain is a stray read; little rests on its size. Written as DNA, the CDR3 is TGTGCCAGCAGCCCACCCCAGGGGGCGATCGCTGAAGCTTTCTTT. Protein product: CASSPPQGAIAEAFF. This chain joins TRBV7-2 and TRBJ1-1, with 8 bases lining up with TRBD1. The CDR3 has 15 amino acids. V dropped 5 bases and J dropped 6; count of bases not matched to a gene: 11. CDR1 is SGHTA and CDR2 is FQGNSA in the germline V gene.

The sample holds many counts of this clonotype. This beta chain is a stray read from a library made for alpha chains; its abundance is not meaningful. The chain links TRBV7-2 to TRBJ2-4; D is perhaps TRBD1 (6 bases). Trimming cost V 7 bases and J 8 bases, with 18 bases left between them. The CDR3 has 14 amino acids. Germline CDR1 SGHTA, CDR2 FQGNSA. CDR3 sequence reads: CASTSPGQWDIQYF. The CDR3 region has the DNA TGTGCCAGCACCTCTCCTGGACAGTGGGACATTCAGTACTTC.

This clonotype was observed a few times. Found in a library prepared for alpha chains, this beta chain is an off-target read, and its abundance has little meaning. V gene TRBV6-1 combines with J gene TRBJ2-7, with a weak D call TRBD2 (6 bases). V was clipped by 3 bases and J by 4 bases, with 25 bases between them. Germline V gene data show CDR1 as MNHNS and CDR2 as SASEGT. The CDR3 loop spans 18 amino acids. CDR3 protein: CASSEDSPGEANKYEQYF. Here the CDR3 DNA reads TGTGCCAGCAGTGAGGATTCCCCCGGGGAGGCAAACAAGTACGAGCAGTACTTC.

This clonotype was recorded at least ten times. This beta chain lies outside the target of a library built for alpha chains; its clone size means little. The chain employs TRBV7-9 and TRBJ2-7; D remains unclear. CDR3 length: 15 amino acids. V dropped 2 bases and J dropped 0 bases, with 11 bases sitting between them. The V gene's germline CDR1 is SEHNR and CDR2 FQNEAQ (reference sequence). The CDR3 is CASSLRGSGSYEQYF. In DNA form, the CDR3 reads TGTGCCAGCAGCTTACGTGGATCCGGCTCCTACGAGCAGTACTTC.

This clonotype was seen at least ten times. The size of this beta chain means little, since it is a stray read in a library made for alpha chains. The chain uses TRBV12-3 or TRBV12-4 and TRBJ2-7; 9 bases match TRBD1. V shed 7 bases and J 0 bases; nucleotides not matched to a gene: 4. The CDR3 covers 14 residues. This CDR3 is CASTSQGASYEQYF. The CDR3 DNA is TGTGCCAGCACCTCACAGGGGGCCTCCTACGAGCAGTACTTC.

This clonotype was recorded many times. The library was designed around alpha chains, so this beta chain is a stray read whose abundance carries little weight. V and J are TRBV20-1 and TRBJ1-6, with D possibly being TRBD1 (6 bases). V was trimmed by 4 bases and J by 7 bases, leaving 14 bases between them. Germline V lookup: CDR1 DFQATT, CDR2 SNEGSKA (reference sequence). The CDR3 runs to 14 residues. In nucleotides, the CDR3 is TGCAGTGCTACCAGGGGAGTTAGAAATTCACCCCTCCACTTT. This codes for CSATRGVRNSPLHF.

With respect to this clonotype: For a library built for alpha chains, this beta chain is a stray read; little rests on its size. The V gene is TRBV19, the J gene TRBJ1-5; D unresolved. Looked up from germline, CDR1 is LNHDA and CDR2 is SQIVND (reference sequence). V gave up 7 bases and J gave up 4 bases, with 14 bases separating them. The CDR3 is made up of 14 amino acids. This CDR3 reads CASMFGDENQPQHF. The DNA of the CDR3 is TGTGCCAGTATGTTCGGGGATGAGAATCAGCCCCAGCATTTT.

This clonotype occurred many times. The junction does not match germline at one end; this may be a read error. A library prepared for alpha chains yielded this beta chain as an off-target read; its size is of little meaning. The rearrangement links TRBV20-1 to TRBJ2-1, with TRBD2 identical over 9 bases. Germline values: CDR1 DFQATT, CDR2 SNEGSKA (reference sequence). This CDR3 region has 14 residues. The CDR3 sequence is CSVRGRGGNNEQFF. CDR3 DNA: TGCAGTGTTAGAGGGCGGGGGGGAAACAATGAGCAGTTCTTC.

This clonotype has at least ten counts. This beta chain was picked up by a library intended for alpha chains and is off target, so its count carries little meaning. This chain uses TRBV3-1 with TRBJ2-3, with a weak D call TRBD2 (5 bases). Germline V CDR1 and CDR2: LGHDT, YNNKEL (reference sequence). Trimming shortened V by 3 bases and J by 1 base, and 8 bases separated the two germline ends. There are 14 residues in the CDR3. CDR3 in amino acids: CASSHTGGTDTQYF. CDR3 DNA: TGTGCCAGCAGCCATACCGGGGGCACAGATACGCAGTATTTT.

By share, this clonotype ranks as medium-sized (0.01 to 0.1%). This beta chain is off target for a library built for alpha chains, so its abundance means little. Here the CDR3 reads CASRPQEGRGGYTF. CDR3 coding DNA: TGCGCCAGCAGACCGCAGGAGGGGCGCGGTGGCTACACCTTC. The rearrangement uses TRBV10-2 and TRBJ1-2; a possible D gene is TRBD1 (5 bases). Between the trimmed V and J ends, which lost 6 bases and 7 bases, there was a span of 18 bases. This CDR3 spans 14 amino acids. CDR1 is WSHSY and CDR2 is SAAADI in the germline V gene.

This clonotype appeared many times. This beta chain is an off-target read within a library intended for alpha chains, so its frequency means little. V and J are TRBV12-3 or TRBV12-4 and TRBJ1-6, with 8 positions matching TRBD1. Trimming took 3 bases from V and 0 from J; bases not matched to a gene: 7. This CDR3 is 18 amino acids long. Here the CDR3 DNA reads TGTGCCAGCAGTTTGGAAAGGACAGGGAGCTCCTATAATTCACCCCTCCACTTT. Its translation: CASSLERTGSSYNSPLHF.

By share of the sample, this clonotype is medium-sized. This beta chain came through as a stray read in a library set up for alpha chains, and its size says little. This sequence joins TRBV7-2 and TRBJ2-1; TRBD1 might be the D (6 bases). V was shortened by 3 bases and J by 3 bases, with 9 bases between the two germline ends. The length of the CDR3 is 14 residues. The V gene's germline CDR1 is SGHTA and CDR2 FQGNSA. The chain's CDR3 is CASSFQGRYNEQFF. Written as DNA, the CDR3 is TGTGCCAGCAGCTTCCAGGGGCGCTACAATGAGCAGTTCTTC.

This clonotype was detected a few times. This beta chain is an off-target read within a library intended for alpha chains, so its frequency means little. The chain couples TRBV29-1 to TRBJ2-5, with D hard to call. The germline V and J ends were trimmed by 6 bases and 5 bases, with 19 bases remaining between them. The CDR3 has 14 residues. Germline V CDR1 and CDR2: SQVTM, ANQGSEA. The DNA of the CDR3 is TGCAGCGTATCCGACGATGGGGTTCGGGAGACCCAGTACTTC. This gives the protein CSVSDDGVRETQYF. The whole variable domain, remainder taken from reference TRBV29-1 and TRBJ2-5, is SAVISQKPSRDICQRGTSLTIQCQVDSQVTMMFWYRQQPGQSLTLIATANQGSEATYESGFVIDKFPISRPNLTFSTLTVSNMSPEDSSIYLCSVSDDGVRETQYFGPGTRLLVL.

This clonotype was detected ten times or more. Found in a library prepared for alpha chains, this beta chain is an off-target read, and its abundance has little meaning. The CDR3 reads CAISYREHGYTF. CDR3 bases: TGTGCCATTAGTTACAGGGAACATGGCTACACCTTC. The genes are TRBV10-3 and TRBJ1-2, with D tentatively TRBD1 (6 bases). CDR3 length: 12 residues. V dropped 9 bases and J dropped 6 bases, with 14 bases sitting between them. In germline, CDR1 is ENHRY, CDR2 SYGVKD.

In this sample, this clonotype turned up many times. This beta chain is an off-target read within a library intended for alpha chains, so its frequency means little. The J gene is TRBJ1-2, the V gene TRBV3-1; D is unresolved. CDR1 is LGHDT, CDR2 YNNKEL, per germline (reference sequence). V was clipped by 1 base and J by 0 bases, with 9 bases between them. The CDR3 runs 15 residues. As DNA, the CDR3 is TGTGCCAGCAGCCAAGTCTTGCAGCCTAACTATGGCTACACCTTC. Residues: CASSQVLQPNYGYTF.

This clonotype was counted only a few times. For a library built for alpha chains, this beta chain is a stray read; little rests on its size. This sequence joins TRBV18 and TRBJ2-1; a possible D gene is TRBD2 (7 bases). V lost 6 bases to trimming and J lost 9 bases, with 12 bases between them. The V gene's germline CDR1 is KGHSH and CDR2 LQKENI. This CDR3 comprises 12 residues. CDR3: CASSSGTPEQFF. In DNA form, the CDR3 reads TGTGCCAGCTCGAGCGGGACACCTGAGCAGTTCTTC.

This clonotype was observed many times. This beta chain is a stray sequence in a library constructed for alpha chains; its clone size is not meaningful. The chain employs TRBV14 and TRBJ1-2; D uncertain. Germline V lookup: CDR1 SGHDN, CDR2 FVKESK. This CDR3 has 10 amino acids. V was pared by 9 bases and J by 2 bases, with 4 bases between. This chain's CDR3 is CASGNYGYTF. As DNA, the CDR3 is TGTGCCAGTGGGAACTATGGCTACACCTTC.

This clonotype is classed as medium-sized. Little can be read into the size of this beta chain, an off-target read in a library designed for alpha chains. The chain links TRBV20-1 to TRBJ2-7; D ambiguous. V was trimmed by 1 base and J by 7 bases, leaving 14 bases between them. Germline loops: CDR1 DFQATT, CDR2 SNEGSKA (reference sequence). The CDR3 runs 13 residues. The CDR3 here is CSARGLAYGEQYF. The CDR3 DNA follows: TGCAGTGCTAGAGGTTTGGCGTACGGGGAGCAGTACTTC.

This clonotype has at least ten counts. The library was prepared for alpha chains; this beta chain is a stray read, so its frequency means little. The gene calls are TRBV5-6 and TRBJ1-6; D might be TRBD1 (6 bases). V was cut by 1 base and J by 7 bases, with 12 bases left in between. The CDR3 has 15 amino acids. Germline V gene lookup returns CDR1 SGHDT and CDR2 YYEEEE. The CDR3 DNA reads TGTGCCAGCAGCTTGTGGGGGGCGCAAAATTCACCCCTCCACTTT. This gives the protein CASSLWGAQNSPLHF. The complete variable domain, with remaining parts taken from reference TRBV5-6 and TRBJ1-6, reads DAGVTQSPTHLIKTRGQQVTLRCSPKSGHDTVSWYQQALGQGPQFIFQYYEEEERQRGNFPDRFSGHQFPNYSSELNVNALLLGDSALYLCASSLWGAQNSPLHFGNGTRLTVT.

The table lists this clonotype with many counts. Since the library was made to target alpha chains, this beta chain is a stray read and its abundance is not meaningful. The chain couples TRBV7-9 to TRBJ2-7; 7 bases align to TRBD2. The V gene end was trimmed by 5 bases and the J gene end by 2 bases; junction bases not matched to a gene: 9. CDR3 size: 15 residues. Per germline, CDR1 SEHNR and CDR2 FQNEAQ (reference sequence). CDR3 residues: CASSPGEGTTYEQYF. CDR3 nucleotide sequence: TGTGCCAGCAGCCCCGGAGAGGGGACTACCTACGAGCAGTACTTC.

This clonotype was detected many times. Found in a library prepared for alpha chains, this beta chain is an off-target read, and its abundance has little meaning. The genes are TRBV20-1 and TRBJ1-6; maybe TRBD1 (6 bases). The ends were cut back, 6 bases at V and 5 bases at J, with 8 bases in the middle. Per germline, CDR1 DFQATT and CDR2 SNEGSKA (reference sequence). This CDR3 spans 12 amino acids. CDR3 in amino acids: CSAGGDNSPLHF. The CDR3 DNA reads as TGCAGTGCAGGGGGGGATAATTCACCCCTCCACTTT.

Ten or more counts support this clonotype. A library prepared for alpha chains yielded this beta chain as an off-target read; its size is of little meaning. The chain is built from TRBV27 and TRBJ1-1; TRBD1 aligns across 9 bases. The CDR3 spans 15 residues. Germline CDR1 MNHEY, CDR2 SMNVEV (reference sequence). Losses at the gene ends were 3 bases for V and 7 bases for J; bases not matched to a gene: 9. CDR3 in DNA: TGTGCCAGCAGTTTGTCAACAGGGGGCAGACATGAAGCTTTCTTT. Amino acids: CASSLSTGGRHEAFF.

With regard to this clonotype: Since it is a stray read in a library aimed at alpha chains, this beta chain has a size that is not meaningful. This rearrangement joins TRBV20-1 to TRBJ1-4; TRBD1 aligns across 8 bases. The ends lost 7 bases at V and 2 bases at J; junction bases unmatched: 6. The CDR3 spans 14 residues. Germline V CDR1 and CDR2: DFQATT, SNEGSKA (reference sequence). The CDR3 sequence is CSGRRTGTNEKLFF. The CDR3 bases are TGCAGTGGGCGACGGACAGGGACTAATGAAAAACTGTTTTTT.